One T cell receptor (beta chain) is described in this entry. Its target is unknown. This entry belongs to a study of metastatic and nonmetastatic thyroid tumors. Study context: Repertoire comparison spanned blood and tumor or nodule tissue of malignant and benign thyroid patients. General study results and limits: For both blood and tumor, malignant thyroid tumors reportedly showed significantly higher TCR beta diversity than benign nodules did.

V trimming: 2 bases; J trimming: 5 bases; junction bases outside the gene matches: 4. This CDR3 region has 14 residues. Germline values: CDR1 MNHNY, CDR2 SVGAGI (reference sequence). Every patient was untreated before thyroid surgery. TCRdb ran MiXCR on the PCR reads. This sample has about 35,000 clones, with roughly 33% found just once. Sequencing was done on a sample of tumor tissue. The source is a female donor with papillary thyroid cancer or a benign thyroid nodule (not recorded which). Some clones in this sample may be carry-over from other donors' samples. This chain connects TRBV6-6 to TRBJ1-1, with 8 positions matching TRBD1. The CDR3 is CASSYQGALTEAFF. For the CDR3, the DNA is TGTGCCAGCAGTTACCAGGGGGCGCTTACTGAAGCTTTCTTT.